This T cell receptor (beta chain) was documented in a study of CD8 T cells in Susac syndrome. Broader study findings: The study admitted that it had a relatively small number of individuals in its TCR sequencing and HLA analysis.

With respect to this clonotype: No antigen is known for it.

From blood CD8+ and CD4+ T cells, the TCR beta chain was sequenced. The V gene's germline CDR1 is SGHVS and CDR2 FQNEAQ. The CDR3 contains 15 residues. V lost 0 bases, J lost 4 bases, and 3 bases stayed unmatched. Reverse transcription of roughly 0.5 to 1 ug RNA was carried out with random hexamers. The amplification used immunoSEQ multiplex PCR on TCR beta CDR3; it spanned 54 Vbeta and 13 Jbeta. TCRdb recomputed calls from the immunoSEQ multiplex PCR reads with MiXCR, one row per CDR3 protein. Here the sample spans some 210,000 distinct CDR3 sequences, about 95% being singletons. What was sequenced was CD4+ T cells from PBMCs. This TCR was recovered from a human donor with Susac syndrome. The chain joins TRBV7-8 to TRBJ1-1, with 9 positions matching TRBD1. CDR3 coding DNA: TGTGCCAGCAGCTTAGCGACAGGGGGGAGCACTGAAGCTTTCTTT. It yields the protein CASSLATGGSTEAFF.